The 31 T cell receptor beta chains reported below all come from one sample, sequenced in a study of CD8 T cells in ankylosing spondylitis. From the 5' RACE reads, TCRdb called clonotypes with MiXCR, one entry per CDR3 protein. The data contain 100,000 to 150,000 distinct CDR3 sequences, around 9% of them singletons. Sequenced: blood, either unsorted or a sorted T cell fraction (not recorded which). These receptor sequences come from a male donor with ankylosing spondylitis or in good health (not recorded which).

This clonotype was counted many times. V usage is TRBV7-2 and J usage is TRBJ2-1; D gene ambiguous. CDR3 length: 13 residues. From germline, CDR1 is SGHTA and CDR2 FQGNSA. The V end lost 2 bases, the J end lost 3 bases, and 5 bases lay between the germline ends. The CDR3 loop reads CASSLRVYNEQFF. The DNA of the CDR3 is TGTGCCAGCAGCTTAAGGGTCTACAATGAGCAGTTCTTC. Variable domain in full (rest from reference TRBV7-2 and TRBJ2-1): GAGVSQSPSNKVTEKGKDVELRCDPISGHTALYWYRQSLGQGLEFLIYFQGNSAPDKSGLPSDRFSAERTGGSVSTLTIQRTQQEDSAVYLCASSLRVYNEQFFGPGTRLTVL.

This clonotype has at least ten counts. V and J are TRBV18 and TRBJ2-7; TRBD2 matches 7 bases. Germline V gives CDR1 KGHSH, CDR2 LQKENI. The CDR3 length is 16 residues. Losses at the gene ends were 2 bases for V and 0 bases for J; bases not matched to a gene: 7. The CDR3 coding sequence is TGTGCCAGCTCACCAGGGGCGGGGGTGACCTCCTACGAGCAGTACTTC. It is translated as CASSPGAGVTSYEQYF.

This clonotype was detected only a few times. The V gene is TRBV27, the J gene TRBJ2-7; D is tentatively TRBD1 or TRBD2 (6 bases each). The germline CDR1 and CDR2 sequences are MNHEY and SMNVEV (reference sequence). The CDR3 has 13 residues. V lost 5 bases and J 1 base, leaving 9 bases between the germline ends. The CDR3 protein is CASSPGASYEQYF. The CDR3 bases are TGTGCCAGCAGTCCGGGGGCGTCCTACGAGCAGTACTTC.

The chain uses TRBV7-2 and TRBJ2-2, with 10 bases aligning to TRBD2. This CDR3 region has 16 residues. Losses at the gene ends were 5 bases for V and 0 bases for J; bases not matched to a gene: 3. CDR1 is SGHTA, CDR2 FQGNSA, per germline. In nucleotides, the CDR3 is TGTGCCAGCAGCAAAACTAGCGGGGCGAACACCGGGGAGCTGTTTTTT. It codes for CASSKTSGANTGELFF.

The chain is built from TRBV5-6 and TRBJ1-1; D unclear. Trimming took 2 bases from V and 5 from J, leaving 10 bases between them. CDR3 length equals 13 residues. Germline CDR1 is SGHDT and CDR2 is YYEEEE. CDR3 residues: CASSFGPGTEAFF. In nucleotides, the CDR3 is TGTGCCAGCAGCTTTGGCCCGGGGACTGAAGCTTTCTTT.

The chain has TRBV29-1 and TRBJ2-3; D is possibly TRBD1 or TRBD2 (5 bases each). The germline CDR1 and CDR2 sequences are SQVTM and ANQGSEA. The CDR3 runs 14 residues. V lost 4 bases and J 2 bases, leaving 13 bases between the germline ends. CDR3 amino acids: CSVVFGTPTDTQYF. The CDR3 DNA reads TGCAGCGTTGTTTTCGGGACCCCCACAGATACGCAGTATTTT.

This clonotype was picked up many times. The gene calls are TRBV12-3 or TRBV12-4 and TRBJ2-7; D ambiguous. V was pared by 4 bases and J by 4 bases, with 8 bases between. This CDR3 has 12 residues. The CDR3: CASSSTLYEQYF. The DNA for the CDR3 is TGTGCCAGCAGTTCCACCCTATACGAGCAGTACTTC.

This clonotype was found many times. J is TRBJ1-5 and V is TRBV20-1; the match to TRBD1 covers 7 bases. This CDR3 contains 13 residues. Germline V CDR1 and CDR2: DFQATT, SNEGSKA (reference sequence). V lost 6 bases and J lost 5; bases outside the gene matches: 7. The CDR3 DNA sequence: TGCAGTGCAAATCGGGACAGTTATCAGCCCCAGCATTTT. It yields the protein CSANRDSYQPQHF.

The chain recombines TRBV6-5 with TRBJ2-7; possible D gene TRBD1, 6 bases. Trimming left V 2 bases short and J 0 bases short, with 20 bases between. This CDR3 comprises 18 residues. Per the germline V gene, CDR1 is MNHEY and CDR2 is SVGAGI. As DNA, the CDR3 is TGTGCCAGCAGTTACAGGCCCCCGTTTAGGACAGACTCCTACGAGCAGTACTTC. Translation: CASSYRPPFRTDSYEQYF.

This clonotype was detected ten times or more. The chain couples TRBV4-3 to TRBJ2-7, with D uncertain. Germline CDR1 is LGHNA and CDR2 is YSLEER. V lost 0 bases and J lost 1, with 10 bases in between. The CDR3 is 15 residues long. CDR3 sequence reads: CASSQDEYGSYEQYF. The CDR3 DNA follows: TGCGCCAGCAGCCAAGACGAATATGGATCCTACGAGCAGTACTTC.

This clonotype was observed at least ten times. The genes are TRBV20-1 and TRBJ2-5; unclear D gene. V lost 4 bases, J lost 4 bases, and 7 bases lay in between. The CDR3 spans 11 residues. Germline assignment: CDR1 DFQATT and CDR2 SNEGSKA (reference sequence). CDR3 DNA: TGCAGTGCTACGCTAGGAGAGACCCAGTACTTC. Encoded protein: CSATLGETQYF.

Worth noting for this clonotype: Compared with germline, one end of the junction differs, possibly owing to a read error. The chain is built from TRBV12-3 or TRBV12-4 and TRBJ2-4; the match to TRBD1 covers 7 bases. CDR3 size: 16 residues. CDR3 bases: TGTGCCAGCAGTTTCTCCCCGGGACAGTGGATAAACAGTCAGTACTTC. It specifies CASSFSPGQWINSQYF.

The chain joins TRBV20-1 to TRBJ2-5; possibly TRBD2 for D (6 bases). Trimming took 5 bases from V and 4 from J, leaving 20 bases between them. The CDR3 runs 15 residues. Per the germline V gene, CDR1 is DFQATT and CDR2 is SNEGSKA (reference sequence). As DNA, the CDR3 is TGCAGTGCTCGCAGCGGGTTTCAGTGGGCAGAGACCCAGTACTTC. This gives the protein CSARSGFQWAETQYF.

This clonotype was counted many times. The rearrangement uses TRBV15 and TRBJ1-5; 8 bases match TRBD1. Per the germline V gene, CDR1 is LNHNV and CDR2 is YYDKDF (reference sequence). V gave up 1 base and J gave up 7 bases; unmatched junction bases: 9. The CDR3 extends over 16 amino acids. The CDR3 protein is CATSRGLRTGGQPQHF. CDR3 bases: TGTGCCACCAGCAGAGGTCTTCGTACAGGGGGGCAGCCCCAGCATTTT.

This clonotype appeared many times. The chain uses TRBV20-1 and TRBJ2-3; D is ambiguous. The germline gives CDR1 DFQATT, CDR2 SNEGSKA (reference sequence). The V gene lost 5 bases and the J gene lost 2 bases, with 11 bases spanning the gap. The CDR3 consists of 13 residues. The CDR3 nucleotides are TGCAGTGCTTCTGGGCAGTACACAGATACGCAGTATTTT. Its protein is CSASGQYTDTQYF.

This clonotype has at least ten counts. The chain is built from TRBV28 and TRBJ1-1; TRBD1 matches 7 bases. The CDR3 consists of 15 residues. The ends lost 5 bases at V and 4 bases at J; junction bases unmatched: 10. Germline CDR1 and CDR2: MDHEN and SYDVKM. The CDR3 spells CASSPPGQRTTEAFF. In nucleotides, the CDR3 is TGTGCCAGCAGTCCACCGGGACAGCGAACCACTGAAGCTTTCTTT.

The V and J genes are TRBV3-1 and TRBJ2-2; D perhaps matches TRBD2 (5 bases). Trimming stripped 2 bases from V and 2 bases from J, with 6 bases between. The CDR3 length is 14 residues. CDR1 LGHDT and CDR2 YNNKEL come from the germline V gene (reference sequence). As DNA, the CDR3 is TGTGCCAGCAGCCAACGACTAAACACCGGGGAGCTGTTTTTT. The encoded protein is CASSQRLNTGELFF.

The chain is built from TRBV6-5 and TRBJ2-1; D is possibly TRBD2 (5 bases). The CDR3 contains 18 residues. V was clipped by 2 bases and J by 6 bases, with 23 bases between them. Germline V gene lookup returns CDR1 MNHEY and CDR2 SVGAGI. DNA for the CDR3: TGTGCCAGCAGTTACCGCAATACTAGAGCTAAGCTTGTCAATGAGCAGTTCTTC. Its translation: CASSYRNTRAKLVNEQFF.

The chain employs TRBV12-3 or TRBV12-4 and TRBJ2-3; TRBD2 matches 8 bases. CDR3 size: 18 residues. V was pared by 10 bases and J by 3 bases, with 21 bases of the junction left unmatched. CDR3 region: CAICLGRVVAGWTDTQYF. The DNA for the CDR3 is TGTGCCATCTGTTTAGGACGAGTTGTAGCGGGGTGGACAGATACGCAGTATTTT.

This clonotype was seen repeatedly, ten times or more. The junction departs from the called germline gene at one end, perhaps through a read error. V gene TRBV5-1 combines with J gene TRBJ2-3; D unclear. The CDR3 has 15 amino acids. Germline-derived CDR1 and CDR2 are SGHRS and YFSETQ. CDR3 coding DNA: TGCTCCAGCAGCTTGGAGTTCGAGATATTAGATACGCAGTATTTT. It translates to CSSSLEFEILDTQYF.

This clonotype was detected ten times or more. This CDR3 is CASSLLRVRQGEKLFF. The CDR3 DNA is TGTGCCAGCAGTTTATTAAGGGTCCGACAGGGTGAAAAACTGTTTTTT. The genes are TRBV12-3 or TRBV12-4 and TRBJ1-4; TRBD1 agrees at 7 bases. J was trimmed by 7 bases and V by 2 bases; bases with no gene match: 10. CDR3 size: 16 residues.

The chain employs TRBV15 and TRBJ2-7; D gene ambiguous. CDR1 and CDR2 (germline): LNHNV, YYDKDF (reference sequence). Trimming took off 0 bases at V and 2 bases at J, with 8 bases between the two ends. The CDR3 contains 14 residues. The CDR3 loop reads CATSRDLAAYEQYF. The CDR3 nucleotides are TGTGCCACCAGCAGAGATCTTGCGGCCTACGAGCAGTACTTC.

This clonotype was seen many times. The J gene is TRBJ2-1, the V gene TRBV19, with 11 nucleotides matching TRBD2. Germline lookup yields CDR1 LNHDA and CDR2 SQIVND (reference sequence). This CDR3 region has 13 residues. The V and J ends lost 10 bases and 5 bases, in that order; junction bases with no gene match: 4. The CDR3 spells CATGTSGNNEQFF. In DNA, the CDR3 is TGTGCCACTGGGACTAGCGGAAACAATGAGCAGTTCTTC.

CDR3 protein: CASSASGTRASEQFF. CDR3 nucleotide sequence: TGTGCCAGCAGCGCGAGCGGGACCCGGGCATCGGAGCAGTTCTTC. This chain uses TRBV7-2 with TRBJ2-1, with 7 bases identical to TRBD2. Germline CDR1 is SGHTA and CDR2 is FQGNSA. The CDR3 contains 15 residues. After removal of 5 bases from V and 10 bases from J, the junction contained 14 bases not matched to a gene.

This clonotype was seen ten or more times. The CDR3, as DNA: TGCAGTGCTACTAACCAGGGGGTGAACACTGAAGCTTTCTTT. It is translated as CSATNQGVNTEAFF. V usage is TRBV20-1 and J usage is TRBJ1-1; 7 nucleotides agree with TRBD1. There are 14 residues in the CDR3. Germline assignment: CDR1 DFQATT and CDR2 SNEGSKA (reference sequence). The ends lost 4 bases at V and 0 bases at J; junction bases unmatched: 5.

There are a few counts of this clonotype. The chain is built from TRBV5-1 and TRBJ2-7; 8 bases are shared with TRBD1. Germline V gene data show CDR1 as SGHRS and CDR2 as YFSETQ. The V gene end was trimmed by 6 bases and the J gene end by 4 bases; junction bases not matched to a gene: 6. The CDR3 extends over 13 amino acids. DNA of the CDR3: TGCGCCAGCAAGGCAGGGGGCGATTACGAGCAGTACTTC. Translation gives CASKAGGDYEQYF. The full variable domain, completed using reference TRBV5-1 and TRBJ2-7, is KAGVTQTPRYLIKTRGQQVTLSCSPISGHRSVSWYQQTPGQGLQFLFEYFSETQRNKGNFPGRFSGRQFSNSRSEMNVSTLELGDSALYLCASKAGGDYEQYFGPGTRLTVT.

Only a few counts were recorded for this clonotype. The rearrangement uses TRBV20-1 and TRBJ2-1; tentatively, D is TRBD1 (6 bases). The CDR3 totals 15 residues. CDR1 DFQATT and CDR2 SNEGSKA come from the germline V gene (reference sequence). V dropped 4 bases and J dropped 3 bases, with 16 bases sitting between them. The CDR3 loop is CSATLPWTVYNEQFF. CDR3 bases: TGCAGTGCTACCCTACCTTGGACAGTCTACAATGAGCAGTTCTTC.

This clonotype was counted ten times or more. The chain is built from TRBV29-1 and TRBJ1-1, with D maybe TRBD1 (6 bases). Germline V gene lookup returns CDR1 SQVTM and CDR2 ANQGSEA. The ends were cut back, 0 bases at V and 1 base at J, with 9 bases in the middle. CDR3 size: 14 residues. The CDR3 region is CSVEDQGRNTEAFF. The CDR3 nucleotides are TGCAGCGTTGAAGATCAGGGGAGGAACACTGAAGCTTTCTTT.

This clonotype has more than one count but fewer than ten. V usage is TRBV4-1 and J usage is TRBJ2-3; 10 nucleotides line up with TRBD2. There are 15 residues in the CDR3. After removal of 2 bases from V and 4 bases from J, the junction contained 3 bases not matched to a gene. The V gene's germline CDR1 is MGHRA and CDR2 YSYEKL. The CDR3 is CASSQTSGAPDTQYF. Written as DNA, the CDR3 is TGCGCCAGCAGCCAAACTAGCGGGGCCCCAGATACGCAGTATTTT.

This clonotype came up many times. V and J are TRBV5-6 and TRBJ2-5, with D perhaps TRBD2 (6 bases). V was shortened by 4 bases and J by 3 bases, with 22 bases between the two germline ends. Germline V gene lookup returns CDR1 SGHDT and CDR2 YYEEEE. The CDR3 totals 17 residues. CDR3 sequence (DNA): TGTGCCAGCAGCCGTAGCGGAACGGGAGTCGGTAAAGAGACCCAGTACTTC. It encodes CASSRSGTGVGKETQYF. The variable domain in full, with the rest retrieved from reference TRBV5-6 and TRBJ2-5, is DAGVTQSPTHLIKTRGQQVTLRCSPKSGHDTVSWYQQALGQGPQFIFQYYEEEERQRGNFPDRFSGHQFPNYSSELNVNALLLGDSALYLCASSRSGTGVGKETQYFGPGTRLLVL.

This sequence joins TRBV5-4 and TRBJ2-1, with a possible D match to TRBD2 (6 bases). The CDR3 consists of 14 residues. The germline V and J ends were trimmed by 0 bases and 14 bases, with 18 bases remaining between them. Germline CDR1 SGHNT, CDR2 YYREEE (reference sequence). CDR3 sequence: CASSLAQLAGMEFF. The CDR3, as DNA: TGTGCCAGCAGCTTGGCCCAACTAGCCGGGATGGAGTTCTTC.